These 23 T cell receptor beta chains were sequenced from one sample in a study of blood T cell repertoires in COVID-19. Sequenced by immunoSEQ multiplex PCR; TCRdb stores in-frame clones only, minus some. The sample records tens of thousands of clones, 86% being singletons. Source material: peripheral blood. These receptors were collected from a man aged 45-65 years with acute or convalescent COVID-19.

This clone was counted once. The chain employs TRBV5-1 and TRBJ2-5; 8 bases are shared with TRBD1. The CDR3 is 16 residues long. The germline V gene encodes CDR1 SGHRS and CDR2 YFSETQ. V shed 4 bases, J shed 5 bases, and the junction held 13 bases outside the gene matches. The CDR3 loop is CASSLQPGGAGETQYF. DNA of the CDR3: TGCGCCAGCAGCCTTCAACCAGGGGGCGCGGGGGAGACCCAGTACTTC. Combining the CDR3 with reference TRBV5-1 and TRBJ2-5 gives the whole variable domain KAGVTQTPRYLIKTRGQQVTLSCSPISGHRSVSWYQQTPGQGLQFLFEYFSETQRNKGNFPGRFSGRQFSNSRSEMNVSTLELGDSALYLCASSLQPGGAGETQYFGPGTRLLVL.

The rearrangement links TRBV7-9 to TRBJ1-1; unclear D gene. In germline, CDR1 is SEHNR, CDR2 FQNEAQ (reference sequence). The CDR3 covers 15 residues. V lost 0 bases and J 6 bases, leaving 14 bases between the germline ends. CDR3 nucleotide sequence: TGTGCCAGCAGCTTAGCGCGGGGTGTCGGTTCTGAAGCTTTCTTT. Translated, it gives CASSLARGVGSEAFF.

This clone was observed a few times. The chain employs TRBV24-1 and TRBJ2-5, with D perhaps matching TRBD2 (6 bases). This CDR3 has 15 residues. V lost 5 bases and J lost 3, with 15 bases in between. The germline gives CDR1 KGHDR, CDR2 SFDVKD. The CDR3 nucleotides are TGTGCCACCAGTGGCGCGTCTAGCGTAGAAGAGACCCAGTACTTC. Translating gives CATSGASSVEETQYF.

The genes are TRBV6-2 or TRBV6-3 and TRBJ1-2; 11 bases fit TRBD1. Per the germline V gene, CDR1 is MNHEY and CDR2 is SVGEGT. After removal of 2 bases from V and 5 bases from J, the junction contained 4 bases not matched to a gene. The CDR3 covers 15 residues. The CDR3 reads CASSYVGTGGYGYTF. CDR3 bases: TGTGCCAGCAGTTACGTTGGGACAGGGGGTTATGGCTACACCTTC.

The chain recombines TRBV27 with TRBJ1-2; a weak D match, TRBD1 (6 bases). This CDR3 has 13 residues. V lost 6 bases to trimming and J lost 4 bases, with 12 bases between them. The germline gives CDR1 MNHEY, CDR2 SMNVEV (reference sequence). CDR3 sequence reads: CASSPDSGYGYTF. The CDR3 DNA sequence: TGTGCCAGCAGCCCGGACAGTGGCTATGGCTACACCTTC.

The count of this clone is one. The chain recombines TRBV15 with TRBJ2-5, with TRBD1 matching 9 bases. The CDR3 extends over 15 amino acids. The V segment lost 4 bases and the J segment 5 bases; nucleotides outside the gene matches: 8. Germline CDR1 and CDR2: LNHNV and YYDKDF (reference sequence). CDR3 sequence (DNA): TGTGCCACCAGCAAAGGGAGGACAGGGGCGGAGACCCAGTACTTC. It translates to CATSKGRTGAETQYF.

The CDR3 spells CSASGRSTGDTEAFF. The CDR3 nucleotides are TGCAGTGCTAGTGGCAGATCGACAGGGGATACTGAAGCTTTCTTT. This chain connects TRBV20-1 to TRBJ1-1; 8 nucleotides align to TRBD1. The germline gives CDR1 DFQATT, CDR2 SNEGSKA (reference sequence). This CDR3 spans 15 amino acids. V shed 3 bases and J 5 bases; nucleotides not matched to a gene: 11.

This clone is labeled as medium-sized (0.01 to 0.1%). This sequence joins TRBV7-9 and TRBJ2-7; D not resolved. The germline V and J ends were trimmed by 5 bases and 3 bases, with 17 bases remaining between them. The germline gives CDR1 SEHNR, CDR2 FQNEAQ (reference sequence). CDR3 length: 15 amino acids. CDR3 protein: CASSPPGALFYEQYF. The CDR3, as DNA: TGTGCCAGCAGCCCCCCGGGTGCACTCTTCTACGAGCAGTACTTC.

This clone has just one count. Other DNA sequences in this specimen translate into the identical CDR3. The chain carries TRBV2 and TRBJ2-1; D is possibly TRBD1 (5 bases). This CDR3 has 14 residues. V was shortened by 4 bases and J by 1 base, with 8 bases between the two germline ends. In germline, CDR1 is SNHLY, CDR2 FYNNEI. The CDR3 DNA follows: TGTGCCAGCAGTGCTTCAGGGTCCTACAATGAGCAGTTCTTC. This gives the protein CASSASGSYNEQFF. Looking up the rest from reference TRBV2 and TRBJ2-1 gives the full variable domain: EPEVTQTPSHQVTQMGQEVILRCVPISNHLYFYWYRQILGQKVEFLVSFYNNEISEKSEIFDDQFSVERPDGSNFTLKIRSTKLEDSAMYFCASSASGSYNEQFFGPGTRLTVL.

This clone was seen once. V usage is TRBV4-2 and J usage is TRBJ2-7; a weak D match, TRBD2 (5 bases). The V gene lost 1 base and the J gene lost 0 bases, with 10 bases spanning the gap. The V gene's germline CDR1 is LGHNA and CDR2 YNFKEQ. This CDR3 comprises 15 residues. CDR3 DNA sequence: TGTGCCAGCAGCCAAGTTGGCAGCGGCTCCTACGAGCAGTACTTC. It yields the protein CASSQVGSGSYEQYF.

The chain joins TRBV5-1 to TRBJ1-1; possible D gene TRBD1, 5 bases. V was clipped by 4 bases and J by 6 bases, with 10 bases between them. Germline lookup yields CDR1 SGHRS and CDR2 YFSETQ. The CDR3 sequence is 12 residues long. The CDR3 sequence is CASSGTGSEAFF. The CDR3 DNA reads TGCGCCAGCAGCGGAACAGGTTCTGAAGCTTTCTTT.

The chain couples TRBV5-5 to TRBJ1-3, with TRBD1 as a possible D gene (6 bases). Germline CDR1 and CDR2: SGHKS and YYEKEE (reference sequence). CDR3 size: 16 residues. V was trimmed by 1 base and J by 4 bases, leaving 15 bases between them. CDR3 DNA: TGTGCCAGCAGCTTGTACCGCCAGGGGAGAGGAAACACCATATATTTT. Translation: CASSLYRQGRGNTIYF.

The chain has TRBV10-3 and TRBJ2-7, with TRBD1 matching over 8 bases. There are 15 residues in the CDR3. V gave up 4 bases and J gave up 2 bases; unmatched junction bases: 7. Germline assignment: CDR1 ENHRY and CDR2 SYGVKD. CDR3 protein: CAISAPGQETYEQYF. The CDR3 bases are TGTGCCATCAGTGCACCGGGACAGGAGACCTACGAGCAGTACTTC.

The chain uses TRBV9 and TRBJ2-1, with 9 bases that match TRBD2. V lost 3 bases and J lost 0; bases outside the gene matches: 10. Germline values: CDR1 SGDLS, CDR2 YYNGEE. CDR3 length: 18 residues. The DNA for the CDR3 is TGTGCCAGCAGCGGGGATAGCGGGAGTACCCACTCCTACAATGAGCAGTTCTTC. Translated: CASSGDSGSTHSYNEQFF.

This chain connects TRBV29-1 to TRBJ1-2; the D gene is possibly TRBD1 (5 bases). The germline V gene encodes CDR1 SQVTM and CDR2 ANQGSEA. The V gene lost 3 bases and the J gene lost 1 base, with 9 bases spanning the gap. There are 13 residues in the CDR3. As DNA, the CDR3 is TGCAGCGTTGAGGACACCCTTAACTATGGCTACACCTTC. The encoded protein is CSVEDTLNYGYTF.

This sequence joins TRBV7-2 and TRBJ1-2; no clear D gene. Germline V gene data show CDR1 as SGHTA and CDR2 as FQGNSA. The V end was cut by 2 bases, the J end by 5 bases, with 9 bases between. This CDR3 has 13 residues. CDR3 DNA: TGTGCCAGCAGCTTATCGGAGGATTATGGCTACACCTTC. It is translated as CASSLSEDYGYTF.

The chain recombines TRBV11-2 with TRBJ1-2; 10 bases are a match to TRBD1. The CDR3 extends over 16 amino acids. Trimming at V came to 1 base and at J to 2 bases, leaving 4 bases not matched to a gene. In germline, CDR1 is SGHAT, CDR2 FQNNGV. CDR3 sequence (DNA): TGTGCCAGCAGCTTAGGCCGGGACAGGGGAAACTATGGCTACACCTTC. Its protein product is CASSLGRDRGNYGYTF. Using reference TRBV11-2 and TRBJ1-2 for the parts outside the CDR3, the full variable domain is EAGVAQSPRYKIIEKRQSVAFWCNPISGHATLYWYQQILGQGPKLLIQFQNNGVVDDSQLPKDRFSAERLKGVDSTLKIQPAKLEDSAVYLCASSLGRDRGNYGYTFGSGTRLTVV.

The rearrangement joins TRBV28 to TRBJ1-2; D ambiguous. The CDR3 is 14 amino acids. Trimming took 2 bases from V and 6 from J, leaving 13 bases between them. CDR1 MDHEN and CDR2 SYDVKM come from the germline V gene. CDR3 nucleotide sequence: TGTGCCAGCAGTTTAACCGTCACGGAGGATGGCTACACCTTC. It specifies CASSLTVTEDGYTF.

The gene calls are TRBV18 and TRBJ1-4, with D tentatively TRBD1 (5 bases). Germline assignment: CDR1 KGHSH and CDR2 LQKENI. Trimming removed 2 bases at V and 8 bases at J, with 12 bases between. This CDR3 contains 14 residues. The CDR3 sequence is CASSPMQGSEKLFF. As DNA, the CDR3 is TGTGCCAGCTCACCAATGCAGGGAAGCGAAAAACTGTTTTTT.

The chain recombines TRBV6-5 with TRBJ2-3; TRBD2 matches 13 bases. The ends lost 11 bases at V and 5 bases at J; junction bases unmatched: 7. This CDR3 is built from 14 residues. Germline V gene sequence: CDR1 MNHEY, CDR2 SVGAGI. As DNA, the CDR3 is TGTGCCCTCGGACTAGCGGGAGTTAGAGATACGCAGTATTTT. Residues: CALGLAGVRDTQYF.

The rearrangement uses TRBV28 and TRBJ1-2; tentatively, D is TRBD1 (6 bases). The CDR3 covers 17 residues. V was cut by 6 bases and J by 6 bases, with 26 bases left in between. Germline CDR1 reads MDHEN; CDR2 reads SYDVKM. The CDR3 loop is CASSSYRDGASRNGYTF. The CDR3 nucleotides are TGTGCCAGCAGCTCCTACAGGGATGGAGCCTCTAGAAATGGCTACACCTTC.

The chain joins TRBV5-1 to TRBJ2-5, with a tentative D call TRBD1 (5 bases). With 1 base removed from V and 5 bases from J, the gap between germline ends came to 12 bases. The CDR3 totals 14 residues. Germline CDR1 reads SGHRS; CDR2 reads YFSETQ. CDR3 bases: TGCGCCAGCAGCTTGTCAGGGTTCCTCGAGACCCAGTACTTC. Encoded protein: CASSLSGFLETQYF.

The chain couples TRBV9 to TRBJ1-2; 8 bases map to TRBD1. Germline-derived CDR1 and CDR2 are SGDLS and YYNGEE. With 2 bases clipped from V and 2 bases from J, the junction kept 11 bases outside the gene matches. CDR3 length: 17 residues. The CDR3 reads CASSVSTLQGANYGYTF. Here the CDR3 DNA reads TGTGCCAGCAGCGTCTCGACTCTCCAGGGGGCCAACTATGGCTACACCTTC.